This is a list of T cell receptor beta chains from one sample in a study of T cell responses to AZD1222 COVID-19 vaccine. Some clones are missing from TCRdb's copy, which holds only in-frame ones; the method was immunoSEQ multiplex PCR. The sample includes about 140,000 clones, 70% to 90% seen only once; the top ten take around 5%. The sequenced sample was peripheral blood, obtained on day 0 of AZD1222 vaccination. These receptor sequences come from an adult in good health. Both conserved end residues are part of each CDR3. The order of the fields is CDR3 protein, CDR3 DNA, J gene, clone size, D gene, V gene. A D gene is named only where the DNA matches it firmly. Some rows mark clone size as missing; the rest say once, few, many or name a class of expanded clone.

CDR3: CASVSALGRGRNEQFF
DNA: TGTGCCAGCGTTTCTGCCCTCGGCAGGGGGCGGAATGAGCAGTTCTTC
J: TRBJ2-1
size: NA
D: TRBD1
V: TRBV5-6

CDR3: CASSTMGYSNQPQHF
DNA: TGTGCCAGCAGCACGATGGGGTATAGCAATCAGCCCCAGCATTTT
J: TRBJ1-5
size: NA
D: NA
V: TRBV21-1

CDR3: CASSEPYQPQHF
DNA: TGTGCCAGCAGTGAACCCTATCAGCCCCAGCATTTT
J: TRBJ1-5
size: NA
D: NA
V: TRBV6-1

CDR3: CASSLVAGVRHEQFF
DNA: TGTGCCAGCAGCCTAGTAGCGGGAGTAAGGCATGAGCAGTTCTTC
J: TRBJ2-1
size: NA
D: TRBD2
V: TRBV7-3

CDR3: CASSLIAGGLDTQYF
DNA: TGTGCCAGCAGCTTGATCGCGGGAGGTTTAGATACGCAGTATTTT
J: TRBJ2-3
size: NA
D: TRBD2
V: TRBV7-3

CDR3: CASSLEAGTGGGPLHF
DNA: TGTGCCAGCAGCTTGGAGGCCGGGACAGGGGGCGGGCCCCTCCACTTT
J: TRBJ1-6
size: NA
D: TRBD1
V: TRBV5-4

CDR3: CASSDREGRGTQYF
DNA: TGTGCCAGCAGTGACCGGGAGGGCCGGGGTACGCAGTATTTT
J: TRBJ2-3
size: NA
D: TRBD2
V: TRBV2

CDR3: CASSRQDTDTQYF
DNA: TGTGCCAGCAGTCGTCAAGACACAGATACGCAGTATTTT
J: TRBJ2-3
size: once
D: NA
V: TRBV28

CDR3: CASSVRDLLNSPLHF
DNA: TGTGCCAGCAGCGTCCGGGACTTATTGAATTCACCCCTCCACTTT
J: TRBJ1-6
size: NA
D: NA
V: TRBV7-2

CDR3: CASRHRGDYGYTF
DNA: TGTGCCAGCCGTCACAGGGGGGACTATGGCTACACCTTC
J: TRBJ1-2
size: NA
D: TRBD1
V: TRBV9

CDR3: CASSWGDRAAGELFF
DNA: TGTGCCAGCAGTTGGGGCGACAGGGCGGCCGGGGAGCTGTTTTTT
J: TRBJ2-2
size: once
D: TRBD1
V: TRBV6-2/TRBV6-3

CDR3: CASSPGSGTNSGNTIYF
DNA: TGTGCCAGCAGCCCTGGATCCGGGACCAACTCTGGAAACACCATATATTTT
J: TRBJ1-3
size: NA
D: NA
V: TRBV5-4

CDR3: CASSQDIKGGLQSGELFF
DNA: TGCGCCAGCAGCCAAGACATAAAAGGGGGCTTACAATCCGGGGAGCTGTTTTTT
J: TRBJ2-2
size: NA
D: TRBD1
V: TRBV4-1

CDR3: CASSQSMTEFMNTEAFF
DNA: TGTGCCAGCAGCCAATCCATGACAGAATTTATGAACACTGAAGCTTTCTTT
J: TRBJ1-1
size: few
D: NA
V: TRBV16

CDR3: CASSYPQGVMNTEAFF
DNA: TGTGCCAGCAGTTACCCACAGGGGGTGATGAACACTGAAGCTTTCTTT
J: TRBJ1-1
size: NA
D: TRBD1
V: TRBV6-2/TRBV6-3

CDR3: CASSYSGGQNTEAFF
DNA: TGTGCCAGCAGTTACTCAGGGGGCCAGAACACTGAAGCTTTCTTT
J: TRBJ1-1
size: NA
D: TRBD1
V: TRBV6-5

CDR3: CASRKQGARDYGYTF
DNA: TGTGCCAGCAGAAAACAGGGGGCGCGGGACTATGGCTACACCTTC
J: TRBJ1-2
size: NA
D: TRBD1
V: TRBV28

CDR3: CASSQRQGTGPGAYEQYF
DNA: TGTGCCAGCAGCCAACGACAGGGGACTGGTCCGGGGGCCTACGAGCAGTACTTC
J: TRBJ2-7
size: NA
D: TRBD1
V: TRBV11-2

CDR3: CAIGVAGNTIYF
DNA: TGTGCCATCGGGGTGGCTGGAAACACCATATATTTT
J: TRBJ1-3
size: NA
D: NA
V: TRBV10-3

CDR3: CASSPTGENYGYTF
DNA: TGTGCCAGTAGTCCAACAGGGGAAAACTATGGCTACACCTTC
J: TRBJ1-2
size: NA
D: TRBD1
V: TRBV19

CDR3: CASSVATDLTYEQYF
DNA: TGTGCCAGCAGCGTAGCGACAGACTTGACGTACGAGCAGTACTTC
J: TRBJ2-7
size: NA
D: NA
V: TRBV9

CDR3: CASSLHRGEQYF
DNA: TGTGCCAGCAGCTTACACAGGGGCGAGCAGTACTTC
J: TRBJ2-7
size: NA
D: TRBD1
V: TRBV7-9

CDR3: CASSIWKETNTEAFF
DNA: TGTGCCAGTAGTATTTGGAAGGAAACGAACACTGAAGCTTTCTTT
J: TRBJ1-1
size: NA
D: NA
V: TRBV19

CDR3: CASSRDRGNQPQHF
DNA: TGTGCCAGCAGCCGGGACAGGGGGAATCAGCCCCAGCATTTT
J: TRBJ1-5
size: NA
D: TRBD1
V: TRBV28

CDR3: CASSVAEGTYEQYF
DNA: TGTGCCAGCAGCGTAGCGGAGGGGACCTACGAGCAGTACTTC
J: TRBJ2-7
size: once
D: NA
V: TRBV9

CDR3: CASSMGQYSYEQYF
DNA: TGTGCCAGTAGTATGGGGCAGTACTCCTACGAGCAGTACTTC
J: TRBJ2-7
size: NA
D: NA
V: TRBV19

CDR3: CAWGGDGYTF
DNA: TGTGCCTGGGGGGGGGATGGCTACACCTTC
J: TRBJ1-2
size: NA
D: NA
V: TRBV30